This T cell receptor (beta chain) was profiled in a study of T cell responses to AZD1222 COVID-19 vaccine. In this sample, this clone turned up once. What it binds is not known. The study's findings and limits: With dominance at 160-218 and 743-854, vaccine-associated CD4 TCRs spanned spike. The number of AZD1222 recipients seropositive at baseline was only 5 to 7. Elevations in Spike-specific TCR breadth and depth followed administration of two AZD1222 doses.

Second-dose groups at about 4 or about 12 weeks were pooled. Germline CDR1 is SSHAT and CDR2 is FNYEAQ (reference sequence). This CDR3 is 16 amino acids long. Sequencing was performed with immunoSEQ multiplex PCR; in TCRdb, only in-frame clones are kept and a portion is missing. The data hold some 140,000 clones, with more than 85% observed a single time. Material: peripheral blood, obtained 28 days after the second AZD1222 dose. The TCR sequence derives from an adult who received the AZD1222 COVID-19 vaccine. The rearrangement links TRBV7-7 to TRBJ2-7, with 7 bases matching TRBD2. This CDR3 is CASSGVGGTDSYEQYV. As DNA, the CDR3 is TGTGCTAGCAGCGGGGTCGGGGGTACCGACTCCTACGAGCAGTACGTC.